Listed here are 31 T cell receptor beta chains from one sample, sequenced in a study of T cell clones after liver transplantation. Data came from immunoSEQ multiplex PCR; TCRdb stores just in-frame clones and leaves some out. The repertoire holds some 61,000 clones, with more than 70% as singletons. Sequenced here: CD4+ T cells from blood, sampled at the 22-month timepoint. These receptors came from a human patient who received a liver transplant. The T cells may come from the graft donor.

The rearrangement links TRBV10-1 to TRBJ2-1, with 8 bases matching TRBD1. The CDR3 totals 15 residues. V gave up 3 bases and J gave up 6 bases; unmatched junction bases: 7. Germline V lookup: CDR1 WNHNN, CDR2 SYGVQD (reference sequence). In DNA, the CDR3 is TGCGCCAGCAGTGAAAGCAGGGGGCGATTCAATGAGCAGTTCTTC. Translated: CASSESRGRFNEQFF.

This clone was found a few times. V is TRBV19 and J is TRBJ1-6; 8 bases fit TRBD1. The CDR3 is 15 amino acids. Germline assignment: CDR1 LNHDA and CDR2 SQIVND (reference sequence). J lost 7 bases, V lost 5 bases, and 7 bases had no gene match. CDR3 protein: CASSGQGSRNSPLHF. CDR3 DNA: TGTGCCAGTAGTGGACAGGGTTCACGGAATTCACCCCTCCACTTT.

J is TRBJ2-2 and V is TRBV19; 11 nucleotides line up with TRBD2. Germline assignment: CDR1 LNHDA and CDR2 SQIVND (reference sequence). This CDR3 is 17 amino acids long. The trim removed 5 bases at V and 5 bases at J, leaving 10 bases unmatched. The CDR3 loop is CASSPGLAGGITGELFF. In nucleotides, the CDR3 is TGTGCCAGTAGTCCGGGTCTAGCGGGGGGAATTACCGGGGAGCTGTTTTTT.

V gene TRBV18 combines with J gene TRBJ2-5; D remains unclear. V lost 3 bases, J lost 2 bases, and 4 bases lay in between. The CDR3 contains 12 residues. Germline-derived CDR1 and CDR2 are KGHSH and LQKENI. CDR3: CASSPGQETQYF. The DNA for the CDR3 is TGTGCCAGCTCACCGGGGCAAGAGACCCAGTACTTC.

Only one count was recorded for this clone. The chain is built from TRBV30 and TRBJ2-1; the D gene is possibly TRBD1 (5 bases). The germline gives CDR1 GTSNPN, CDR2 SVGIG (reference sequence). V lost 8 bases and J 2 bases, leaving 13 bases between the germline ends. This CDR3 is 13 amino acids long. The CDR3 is CARQGNAYNEQFF. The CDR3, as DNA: TGTGCCCGGCAGGGAAACGCCTACAATGAGCAGTTCTTC.

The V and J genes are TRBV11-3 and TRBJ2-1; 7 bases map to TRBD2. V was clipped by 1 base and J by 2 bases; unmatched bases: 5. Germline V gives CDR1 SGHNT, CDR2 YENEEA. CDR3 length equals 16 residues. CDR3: CASSLARAGAYNEQFF. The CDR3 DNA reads TGTGCCAGCAGCTTAGCCCGGGCGGGGGCCTACAATGAGCAGTTCTTC.

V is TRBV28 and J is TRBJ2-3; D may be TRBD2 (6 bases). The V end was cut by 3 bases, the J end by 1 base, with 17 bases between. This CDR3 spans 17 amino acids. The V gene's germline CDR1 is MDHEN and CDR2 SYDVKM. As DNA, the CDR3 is TGTGCCAGCAGTTTCGTCGGAGGGGCGCTCGGCACAGATACGCAGTATTTT. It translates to CASSFVGGALGTDTQYF. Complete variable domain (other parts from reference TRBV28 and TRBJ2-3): DVKVTQSSRYLVKRTGEKVFLECVQDMDHENMFWYRQDPGLGLRLIYFSYDVKMKEKGDIPEGYSVSREKKERFSLILESASTNQTSMYLCASSFVGGALGTDTQYFGPGTRLTVL.

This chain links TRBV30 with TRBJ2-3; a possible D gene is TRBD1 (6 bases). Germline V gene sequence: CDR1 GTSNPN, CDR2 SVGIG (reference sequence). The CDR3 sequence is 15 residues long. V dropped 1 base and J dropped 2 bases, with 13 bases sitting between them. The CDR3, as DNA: TGTGCCTGGAGTGCCCGGACAGTGAACACAGATACGCAGTATTTT. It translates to CAWSARTVNTDTQYF.

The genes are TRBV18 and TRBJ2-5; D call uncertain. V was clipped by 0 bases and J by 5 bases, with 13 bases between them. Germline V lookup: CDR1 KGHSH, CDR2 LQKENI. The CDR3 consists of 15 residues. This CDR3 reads CASSPPEWAAETQYF. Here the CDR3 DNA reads TGTGCCAGCTCACCACCGGAGTGGGCCGCGGAGACCCAGTACTTC.

The chain's CDR3 is CASNKDMNTEAFF. The CDR3 DNA sequence: TGTGCCAGCAATAAGGACATGAACACTGAAGCTTTCTTT. V is TRBV6-5 and J is TRBJ1-1; perhaps TRBD1 as D (5 bases). CDR1 and CDR2 from the germline V gene are MNHEY and SVGAGI. This CDR3 has 13 residues. V lost 7 bases and J lost 0, with 9 bases in between.

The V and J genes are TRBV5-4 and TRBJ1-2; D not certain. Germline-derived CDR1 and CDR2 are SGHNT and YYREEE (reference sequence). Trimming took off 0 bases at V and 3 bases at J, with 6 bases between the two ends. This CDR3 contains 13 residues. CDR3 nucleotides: TGTGCCAGCAGCTTGGACGGCTACTATGGCTACACCTTC. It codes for CASSLDGYYGYTF.

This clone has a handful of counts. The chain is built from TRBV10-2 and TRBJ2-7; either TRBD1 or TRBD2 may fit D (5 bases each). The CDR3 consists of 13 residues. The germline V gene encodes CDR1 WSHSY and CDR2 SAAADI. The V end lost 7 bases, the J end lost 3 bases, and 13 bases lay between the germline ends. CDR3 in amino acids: CASTPGRNYEQYF. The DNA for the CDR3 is TGCGCCAGCACCCCGGGACGGAACTACGAGCAGTACTTC.

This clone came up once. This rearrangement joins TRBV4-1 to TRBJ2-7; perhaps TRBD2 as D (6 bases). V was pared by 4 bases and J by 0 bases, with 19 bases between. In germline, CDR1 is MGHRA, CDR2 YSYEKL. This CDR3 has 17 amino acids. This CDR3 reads CASSLRMAGGLSYEQYF. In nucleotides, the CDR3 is TGCGCCAGCAGCCTGAGGATGGCCGGGGGTCTCTCCTACGAGCAGTACTTC.

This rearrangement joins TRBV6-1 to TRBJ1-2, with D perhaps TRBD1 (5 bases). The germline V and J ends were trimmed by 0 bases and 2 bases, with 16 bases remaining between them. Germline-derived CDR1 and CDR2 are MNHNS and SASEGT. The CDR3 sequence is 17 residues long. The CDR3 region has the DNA TGTGCCAGCAGTGAAGCATATTTCGGGGGAGTAAACTATGGCTACACCTTC. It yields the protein CASSEAYFGGVNYGYTF.

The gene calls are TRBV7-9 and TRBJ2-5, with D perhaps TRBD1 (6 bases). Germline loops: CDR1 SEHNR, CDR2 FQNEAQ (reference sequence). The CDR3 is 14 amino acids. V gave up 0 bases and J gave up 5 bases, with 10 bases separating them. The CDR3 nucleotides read TGTGCCAGCAGCTTAGCGGTTGGGGGCGAGACCCAGTACTTC. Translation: CASSLAVGGETQYF.

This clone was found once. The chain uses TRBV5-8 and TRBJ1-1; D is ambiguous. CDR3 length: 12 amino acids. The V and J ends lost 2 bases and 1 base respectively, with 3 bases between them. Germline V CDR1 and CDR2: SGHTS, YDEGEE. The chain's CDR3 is CASSLQNTEAFF. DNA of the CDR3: TGTGCCAGCAGCTTACAGAACACTGAAGCTTTCTTT.

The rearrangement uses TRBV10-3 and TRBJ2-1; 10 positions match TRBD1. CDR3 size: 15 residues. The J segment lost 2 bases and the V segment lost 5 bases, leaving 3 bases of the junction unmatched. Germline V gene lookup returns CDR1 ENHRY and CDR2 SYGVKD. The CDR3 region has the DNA TGTGCCATCAGTTCCGGGACAGGGGCCTACAATGAGCAGTTCTTC. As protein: CAISSGTGAYNEQFF.

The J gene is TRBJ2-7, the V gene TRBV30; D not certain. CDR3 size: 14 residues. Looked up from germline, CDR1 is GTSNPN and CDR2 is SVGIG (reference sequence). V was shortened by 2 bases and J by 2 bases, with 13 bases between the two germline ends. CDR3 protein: CAWSPRPKPYEQYF. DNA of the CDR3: TGTGCCTGGAGTCCCCGGCCTAAACCCTACGAGCAGTACTTC.

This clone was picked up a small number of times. The CDR3: CASSLTSGDTGELFF. CDR3 nucleotide sequence: TGCGCCAGCAGCTTGACTAGCGGCGACACCGGGGAGCTGTTTTTT. The genes are TRBV5-1 and TRBJ2-2, with 8 bases matching TRBD2. Trimming removed 1 base from V and 3 bases from J; junction bases left unmatched: 2. CDR1 SGHRS and CDR2 YFSETQ come from the germline V gene. This CDR3 region has 15 residues.

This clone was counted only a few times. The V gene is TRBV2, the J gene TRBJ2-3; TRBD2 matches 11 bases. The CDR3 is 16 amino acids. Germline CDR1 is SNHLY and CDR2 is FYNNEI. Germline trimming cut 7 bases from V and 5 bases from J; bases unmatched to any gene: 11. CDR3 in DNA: TGTGCCAGCAAACCCATAGCGGGGGGGCCAGGAGATACGCAGTATTTT. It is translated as CASKPIAGGPGDTQYF. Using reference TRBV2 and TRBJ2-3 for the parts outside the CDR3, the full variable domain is EPEVTQTPSHQVTQMGQEVILRCVPISNHLYFYWYRQILGQKVEFLVSFYNNEISEKSEIFDDQFSVERPDGSNFTLKIRSTKLEDSAMYFCASKPIAGGPGDTQYFGPGTRLTVL.

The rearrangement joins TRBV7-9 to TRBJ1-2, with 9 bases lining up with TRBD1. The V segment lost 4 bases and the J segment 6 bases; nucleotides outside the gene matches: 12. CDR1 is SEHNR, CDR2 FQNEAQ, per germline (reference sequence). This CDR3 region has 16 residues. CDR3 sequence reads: CASSSETGGGVNGYTF. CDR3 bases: TGTGCCAGCAGCTCCGAAACAGGGGGCGGGGTGAATGGCTACACCTTC. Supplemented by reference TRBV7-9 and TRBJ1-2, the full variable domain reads DTGVSQNPRHKITKRGQNVTFRCDPISEHNRLYWYRQTLGQGPEFLTYFQNEAQLEKSRLLSDRFSAERPKGSFSTLEIQRTEQGDSAMYLCASSSETGGGVNGYTFGSGTRLTVV.

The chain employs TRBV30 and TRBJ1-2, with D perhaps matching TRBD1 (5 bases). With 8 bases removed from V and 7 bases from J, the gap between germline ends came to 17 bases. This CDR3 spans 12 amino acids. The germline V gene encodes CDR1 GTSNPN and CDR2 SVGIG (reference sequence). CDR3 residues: CARGSLGTGYTF. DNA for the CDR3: TGTGCCCGGGGCAGTCTCGGGACTGGCTACACCTTC. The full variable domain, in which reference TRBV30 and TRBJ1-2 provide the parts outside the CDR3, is SQTIHQWPATLVQPVGSPLSLECTVEGTSNPNLYWYRQAAGRGLQLLFYSVGIGQISSEVPQNLSASRPQDRQFILSSKKLLLSDSGFYLCARGSLGTGYTFGSGTRLTVV.

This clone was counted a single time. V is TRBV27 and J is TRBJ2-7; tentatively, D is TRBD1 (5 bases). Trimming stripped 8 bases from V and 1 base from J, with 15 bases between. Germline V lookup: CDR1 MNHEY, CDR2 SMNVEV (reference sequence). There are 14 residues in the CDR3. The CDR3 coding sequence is TGTGCCAGCTTTAAGGCAGGGTGGTCCTACGAGCAGTACTTC. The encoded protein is CASFKAGWSYEQYF.

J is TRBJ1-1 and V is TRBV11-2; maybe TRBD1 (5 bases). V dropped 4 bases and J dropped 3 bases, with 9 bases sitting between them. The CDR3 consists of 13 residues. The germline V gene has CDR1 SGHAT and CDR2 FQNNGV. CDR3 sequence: CASSSGGYTEAFF. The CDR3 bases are TGTGCCAGCAGCTCGGGGGGATACACTGAAGCTTTCTTT.

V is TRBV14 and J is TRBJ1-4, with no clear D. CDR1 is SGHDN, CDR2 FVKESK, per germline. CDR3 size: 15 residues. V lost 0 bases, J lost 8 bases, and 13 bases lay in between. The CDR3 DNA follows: TGTGCCAGCAGCCAAGAAGGTCCCCAAGCCGAAAAACTGTTTTTT. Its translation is CASSQEGPQAEKLFF.

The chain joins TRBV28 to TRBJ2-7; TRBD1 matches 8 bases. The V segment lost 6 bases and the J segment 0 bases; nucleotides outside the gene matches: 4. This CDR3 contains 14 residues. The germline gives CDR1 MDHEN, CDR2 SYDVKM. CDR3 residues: CASRRTGSSYEQYF. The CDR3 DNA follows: TGTGCCAGCAGAAGGACAGGGAGCTCCTACGAGCAGTACTTC.

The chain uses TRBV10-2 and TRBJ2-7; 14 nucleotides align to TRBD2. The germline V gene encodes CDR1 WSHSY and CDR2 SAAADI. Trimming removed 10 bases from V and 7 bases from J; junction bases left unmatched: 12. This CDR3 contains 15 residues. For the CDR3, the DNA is TGCGCCACCAAGAAAGGACTAGCGGGGGGAAAGGAGCAGTACTTC. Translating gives CATKKGLAGGKEQYF.

The CDR3 spells CASSLKATGPYTEAFF. The CDR3 DNA sequence: TGCGCCAGCAGCTTAAAGGCCACGGGACCTTACACTGAAGCTTTCTTT. V usage is TRBV5-1 and J usage is TRBJ1-1, with D possibly being TRBD1 (5 bases). CDR1 and CDR2 (germline): SGHRS, YFSETQ. The V end was cut by 2 bases, the J end by 3 bases, with 17 bases between. This CDR3 comprises 16 residues.

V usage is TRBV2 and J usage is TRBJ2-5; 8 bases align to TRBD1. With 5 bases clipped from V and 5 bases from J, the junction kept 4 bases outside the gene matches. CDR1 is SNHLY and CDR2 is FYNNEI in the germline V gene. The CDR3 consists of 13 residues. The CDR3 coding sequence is TGTGCCAGCAGTAAGGACAGGGATGAGACCCAGTACTTC. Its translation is CASSKDRDETQYF.

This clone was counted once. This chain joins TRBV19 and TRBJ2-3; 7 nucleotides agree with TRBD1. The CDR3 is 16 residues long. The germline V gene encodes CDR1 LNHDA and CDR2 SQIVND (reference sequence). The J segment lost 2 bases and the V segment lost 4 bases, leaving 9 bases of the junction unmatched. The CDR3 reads CASSKFRTGITDTQYF. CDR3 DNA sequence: TGTGCCAGTAGTAAGTTTCGGACAGGAATCACAGATACGCAGTATTTT.

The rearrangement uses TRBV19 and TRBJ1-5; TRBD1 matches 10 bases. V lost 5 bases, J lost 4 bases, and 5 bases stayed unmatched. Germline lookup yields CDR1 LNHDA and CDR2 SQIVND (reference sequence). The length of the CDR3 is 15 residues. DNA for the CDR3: TGTGCCAGTAGTCAGGACAGGGGGTTTAATCAGCCCCAGCATTTT. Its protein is CASSQDRGFNQPQHF.